This T cell receptor beta chain was obtained from a study of cytomegalovirus exposure and HLA in healthy donors (dated by TCRdb to the late 2010s). At the level of the whole study: According to an earlier analysis of 587 of the donors, about 179 million T cells yielded roughly 110 million unique TCR beta sequences and about 300 Gb of sequence data. Roughly 300 gigabases of sequencing data and 70 million to 100 million unique TCR sequences made up an early release that covered several hundred HLA-typed donors. A later genetic analysis took genome-wide SNP genotypes for about 55% of the roughly 700 donors and used that subset as a discovery cohort. The study combined high-throughput TCR immunosequencing, statistical association of individual TCRs with disease status, and machine learning to predict cytomegalovirus infection status. Typing coverage differed by locus: A, B, C, DRB1 and DQB1 were typed in about 620-640 donors, DQA1 in 522, DPA1 in 600 to 610, and DPB1 in just under 490. The study aimed to test whether cataloging public T cell receptors could reveal signatures of past pathogen exposure. Using immunosequencing, the study profiled T cell repertoires from fewer than 700 subjects and related those repertoires to cytomegalovirus serostatus. A handful of DR-DQ haplotypes were treated as single units for association and clustering because of strong linkage in the cohort. Every repertoire in the discovery cohort had been generated on one and the same sequencing platform. Donor age, sex, ethnicity and CMV serostatus were collected together with the repertoire data. A later analysis re-examined previously published TCR beta repertoires from over 500 donors and added high-resolution HLA genotyping to investigate patterns of TCR occurrence. Rather than using new phenotypic data, the later analysis identified candidate immune exposures from TCR beta sequences and from how often those sequences occurred across donors. In an earlier analysis of 587 of the donors, high-throughput TCR beta sequencing was used to judge whether each TCR beta V gene segment behaved as functional or pseudogenic. Class I and class II HLA loci were covered by the typing at four-digit resolution. Of the approximately 400 genotyped donors, 70% to 90% were placed in the genetic ancestry cluster associated with self-reported Caucasian donors. Along with the 666-subject first cohort, a separate validation cohort of over a hundred different subjects was used. Among 300 to 500 genotyped donors of the cohort, an average of roughly 230,000 unique TCR beta nucleotide sequences was sequenced per donor, of which 15% to 20% were non-productive. The paper's findings and limits, for the study overall: The presence/absence analyses assumed that sequencing depth was roughly uniform across donors, and that assumption may not be true. Linkage disequilibrium might explain the correlated functional status among segregating V segments, but an unknown experimental factor could not be ruled out. A later genetic analysis associated a missense DCLRE1C variant with V-gene and J-gene trimming of TCR beta chains, and an independent cohort replicated the association. HLA typing was unavailable for some donors at each locus, so association tests used only the typed subset. According to a later analysis, parvovirus B19, influenza, CMV and Epstein-Barr virus appeared linked to several top co-occurrence clusters. When HLA alleles, especially DR and DQ, strongly co-occurred, attributing TCR associations to individual alleles was difficult. The authors suggested that the approach could potentially be extended to other disease states and immunological phenotypes. While some public TCRs were present in many individuals, most TCR sequences turned up only very rarely across donors. According to a later analysis, TCR association rates differed among HLA loci, with DRB1 alleles showing the most associated TCRs and HLA-C alleles showing the fewest. Broadly in line with IMGT annotations, most TCR beta V segments showed up in productive rearrangements about 90% or about 30% of the time in an earlier analysis of several hundred of the donors. The classifier was reported to diagnose cytomegalovirus status with high specificity and sensitivity in both the original cohort and the validation cohort. Most CMV-associated TCR beta chains appeared to be HLA-restricted in a later analysis, and the HLA associations seemed to be driven largely by CMV exposure. The study gave a list of 150 to 200 TCR beta chains associated with cytomegalovirus. This cohort had only TCR beta chains sequenced, and the lack of alpha or paired-chain data limited which features could be detected. Because counts were too low, roughly 17 rarely observed V segments, including chromosome 9 orphons, were left out of the earlier analysis of over 550 of the donors. Three of the identified cytomegalovirus-associated TCR beta chains were confirmed in vitro to be specific for cytomegalovirus antigens. Compared with the approximately 600-donor mean, donors in an Asian-associated ancestry cluster had fewer N-insertions in productive TCRs, according to a later genetic analysis. The sequencing pipeline was judged likely to have produced a cluster of highly shared sequence variants as a technical artifact. A further reported finding was that TCR beta sequences accurately predicted the HLA-A and HLA-B alleles for most subjects in the first cohort. At a false discovery rate of 0.05, a later analysis linked 16,951 TCR beta sequences to specific HLA alleles. For the cohort, immune exposure information was limited to CMV serostatus. A later analysis found that HLA-associated TCR beta chains were more clonally expanded and had lower generation probabilities than equally common non-associated chains.

Remarks on this clone: Its antigen remains undetermined. The record has no base qualities; no much larger clone is one base away.

In total, fewer than 750 healthy bone marrow donors made up the cohort. All cohort members were sampled while nominally healthy, although unrecorded immune exposures were likely present. The donor tested CMV seropositive and was one of the 289 seropositive cohort members. Every donor gave a peripheral blood sample, and the peripheral blood mononuclear cells from that sample were used for TCR beta sequencing. Genomic DNA was extracted from the blood cell samples with the Qiagen DNeasy Blood Extraction Kit. Libraries were made using the immunoSEQ multiplex PCR assay. A mixture of 60 forward primers for TCR Vbeta segments and 13 reverse primers for TCR Jbeta segments was used in the multiplex PCR. The CDR3 region of rearranged TCR beta genes was amplified from genomic DNA by a multiplex PCR assay. The amplified TCR beta libraries were sequenced on the Illumina HiSeq System as 87-base-pair reads. Per the source publication's procedure: In a later analysis, 77 million or so unique TCR beta chains were counted across the 666 repertoires, and roughly 10 million of these chains were shared by at least two donors. To remove PCR and sequencing errors, raw reads were error-corrected and collapsed into unique sequences using a nearest-neighbor algorithm that merged closely related sequences. CDR3 sequences were aligned to IMGT reference sequences to assign V, D and J gene segments. For a sequence to be retained, a match of at least six nucleotides to both a V gene segment and a J gene segment was required. A rearrangement was called productive if the CDR3 had no stop codons and remained in frame with V and J, and every other rearrangement was called non-productive. CDR3 was defined by IMGT convention, running from the second conserved V-encoded cysteine to the conserved J-encoded phenylalanine. Sequences without an unambiguous match to a single V gene segment were excluded from the earlier analysis of approximately 560 of the donors. In an earlier analysis of some 590 of the donors, a V segment was called functional when productive rearrangements were above 56.7%, and segregating when the standard deviation between donors exceeded 5%. A statistical classification framework was developed to diagnose cytomegalovirus status using the catalog of TCR beta chain sequences. V and J gene assignment, in a later analysis, came from comparing TCR nucleotide sequences with IMGT/GENE-DB human TR gene sequences. Using the TCRdist pipeline, a later analysis assigned CDR3 sequences along with most-parsimonious VDJ recombination scenarios. In a later analysis, each TCR beta chain was defined by its CDR3 amino acid sequence together with its V-gene family, and reads lacking a unique V-gene family were excluded. As a way to deal with suspected cross-contamination and a sequencing artifact, a later analysis dropped approximately 590 nucleotide sequences that were highly shared and had low generation probability. In a later analysis, a clonal expansion index for each public chain was calculated from normalized within-repertoire ranks of inferred template counts. A later analysis computed generation probabilities with a VDJ recombination model fitted to out-of-frame rearrangements, and checked the results against IGoR. In a later analysis, TCR-TCR, TCR-HLA and TCR-CMV co-occurrence was scored with hypergeometric tests, and a repertoire-size bias correction was applied to TCR pairs. False discovery rates were estimated in a later analysis by permuting HLA or CMV assignments 20 times. In a later analysis, co-occurring TCRs were grouped using DBSCAN, and TCRdist sequence similarity was added for clustering within HLA-allele-positive subsets. Repertoires with fewer than 30,000 or more than 120,000 public chains, plus five repertoires with anomalous nucleotide sharing, were excluded from co-occurrence clustering. TCRdb's version of the immuneACCESS table is confined to in-frame rearrangements and falls short of the full clone set. An unresolved V gene accounts for under half of the shortfall where checked; the remainder is of unknown origin. The DNA gave D and trimming, while V, J and clone size come from that table. For this sample the table gives about 160,000 clones, of which 80% were detected only once. The ten largest clones add up to 1% of the sample.

The material sequenced was PBMCs. The clonotype was recovered from a woman aged 45-59 years in good health and CMV-seropositive.

The nucleotides are TGCGCCAGCAGCCAAGGGTCTTGGCAGAGGGATGAGCAGTTCTTC. Translation gives CASSQGSWQRDEQFF. The sequence links TRBV4-3 to TRBJ2-1; a tentative D match to TRBD2 spans 5 bases. Measured from the cysteine to the phenylalanine, the CDR3 is 15 residues long. Just CDR3 DNA is preserved here, 45 bases in frame from base 1. As encoded in the germline V gene, CDR1 is LGHNA while CDR2 is YSLEER. Relative to germline, V is 1 base shorter and J is 8 bases shorter, with 15 bases between their ends.